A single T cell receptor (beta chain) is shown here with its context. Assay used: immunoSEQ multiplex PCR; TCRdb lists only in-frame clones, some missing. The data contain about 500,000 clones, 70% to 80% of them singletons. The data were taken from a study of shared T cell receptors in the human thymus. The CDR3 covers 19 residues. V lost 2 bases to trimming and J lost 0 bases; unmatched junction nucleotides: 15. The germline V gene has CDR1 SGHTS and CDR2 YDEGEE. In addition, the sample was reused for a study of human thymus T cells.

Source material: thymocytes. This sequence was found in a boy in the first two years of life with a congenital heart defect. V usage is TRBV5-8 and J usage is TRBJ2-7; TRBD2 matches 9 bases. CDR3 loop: CASSFGQTTGTSSSYEQYF. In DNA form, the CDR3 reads TGTGCCAGCAGCTTCGGACAGACCACCGGGACTAGCAGCTCCTACGAGCAGTACTTC. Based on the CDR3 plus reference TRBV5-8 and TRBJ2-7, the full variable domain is EAGVTQSPTHLIKTRGQQATLRCSPISGHTSVYWYQQALGLGLQFLLWYDEGEERNRGNFPPRFSGRQFPNYSSELNVNALELEDSALYLCASSFGQTTGTSSSYEQYFGPGTRLTVT.